This T cell receptor (beta chain) is drawn from a study of T cells in Graves' hyperthyroidism and ophthalmopathy (dated by TCRdb to the late 2010s). In terms of the full investigation: Peripheral blood samples were taken at initial diagnosis, before any treatment was given. To identify TCR V-J signatures that set the groups apart, the researchers used a discovery cohort of approximately 98 patients, made up of around 42 with Graves' ophthalmopathy and 57 with stable Graves' hyperthyroidism. An independent validation cohort of under 20 hyperthyroidism patients and approximately 15 patients who later progressed to ophthalmopathy tested prospective prediction of ophthalmopathy. The approximately 100 discovery patients were divided at random into training and test sets in a 7:3 ratio. In addition, the study compared T-cell repertoires in thyroid tissue and in blood from five or six Graves' hyperthyroidism patients. After sampling, hyperthyroidism patients received methimazole starting at 30 mg daily, and ophthalmopathy patients received high-dose intravenous methylprednisolone. TCR Vbeta CDR3 sequencing of roughly 140 peripheral blood samples (roughly 41 ophthalmopathy, 70 to 85 hyperthyroidism and roughly 17 progressor patients) is reported in the paper.

Remarks on this clonotype: Its cognate antigen has yet to be identified. Nothing much larger sits one base from this clone, and base qualities are not available.

The trim is 1 base for V and 8 bases for J, with a gap of 20 bases between the germline ends. The CDR3 runs 15 residues from the cysteine to the phenylalanine. CDR3 DNA only is kept here, 45 bases in frame from base 1. The germline V gene encodes CDR1 GTSNPN and CDR2 SVGIG (reference sequence). Ophthalmopathy patients had moderately to severely active disease, Clinical Activity Score of at least 3, NOSPECS grade of at least 4, and duration under 3 months. Patients with uncontrolled infections, other autoimmune diseases, pregnancy or lactation were excluded. Diagnoses relied on clinical symptoms, serum thyroxine and TRAb, thyroid ultrasound and orbital computed tomography. PBMCs were isolated from 10 ml of fresh peripheral blood by Ficoll-Paque density gradient centrifugation. Total RNA was extracted using Trizol reagent, and RNA quality was assessed on an Agilent 2100 Bioanalyzer. TCR beta CDR3 regions were amplified from RNA transcripts. A first-round RT-PCR of the TCR CDR3 used the HTBI primer set with the Qiagen OneStep RT-PCR kit. A second multiplex PCR round built the libraries, followed by size selection and purification. Libraries were sequenced paired-end with 100 bp reads on an Illumina HiSeq2000. Processing in the source paper ran as follows. SOAPnuke was used to process the raw data, throwing out any read that contained adapters or uncalled bases, had a mean Phred below 15, or lacked an exact constant-primer or identifier match. COPE v1.2.5 was used to merge the high-quality paired reads, and each unique nucleotide sequence was defined as a clonotype. MiTCR v1.1 was used to align clonotypes to the IMGT TRBV, TRBD and TRBJ reference segments. Analysis was restricted to V-J combinations with a frequency above 0.0001, which covered 98% to 99.2% of repertoires. The TCS score was defined as the ratio of F50 (clonal expansion) to E x V (chaos), calculated using BLOSUM62-based TCRdist between CDR3 peptides within each V-J. Welch's t-statistics and random forest reduced some 510 V-J features to about 13, which were used in a naive Bayes classifier (R e1071). TCRdb reprocessed the public reads (quality trimming at Q25 with fastp, clone calling with MiXCR) and kept in-frame beta chains. For every CDR3 protein sequence, its rows merge into one entry that carries the most common genes and DNA. TCRdb's processing, not the study's, gives the V and J calls here. The sample records around 300,000 distinct CDR3 sequences, less than 20% of which are singletons. The biggest ten clones account for approximately 35% of the sample.

The study at large found these results: Sample size was not statistically predetermined, and blinding of investigators to group allocation was not performed. In cross-validation, a model built on a 13 V-J signature told ophthalmopathy apart from stable hyperthyroidism with 85% to 90% sensitivity and roughly 81% specificity, and in testing the same model reached 80%/75%. In validation, progression to ophthalmopathy was predicted by the model with about 70% sensitivity and roughly 76% specificity, a median of approximately 6.5 months before onset. Blood samples also contained most of the expanded thyroid clonotypes (frequency above 0.001), which suggests that blood repertoires may reflect thyroid immune responses.

The sequence was obtained from a man aged 45-65 years with Graves' ophthalmopathy. Sequencing was performed on blood. The chain uses TRBV30 and TRBJ1-1; there is no confident call for the D gene. The CDR3 is CAWSALLHGPGEAFF. The sequenced DNA: TGTGCCTGGAGTGCTCTTCTGCACGGACCGGGAGAAGCTTTCTTT.